This T cell receptor (beta chain) was observed in a study of control samples from healthy donors and cancer patients. Per the germline V gene, CDR1 is LGHNA and CDR2 is YNFKEQ. The J segment lost 4 bases and the V segment lost 1 base, leaving 2 bases of the junction unmatched. The CDR3 has 16 amino acids. Method: immunoSEQ multiplex PCR; TCRdb's copy keeps in-frame clones and lacks some. The profile shows about 120,000 clones, more than 75% of them singletons. The chain links TRBV4-2 to TRBJ2-2, with TRBD1 matching over 11 bases. The TCR comes from a woman aged 70-85 years in good health. The sample taken for sequencing was blood. The DNA for the CDR3 is TGTGCCAGCAGCCAAGGGGGACAGGGGGTCACCGGGGAGCTGTTTTTT. Translated, it gives CASSQGGQGVTGELFF.